One sample yielded the 12 T cell receptor beta chains listed below, sequenced in a study of shared clonotypes between healthy human individuals. Some clones are missing from TCRdb's copy, which holds only in-frame ones; the method was immunoSEQ multiplex PCR. The top ten clones hold 0.11% of a sample with about 590,000 clones, 95% to 96% of them seen once. Terminally differentiated effector memory CD45RA+ cells were excluded from the naive CD8 cells, which were CD45RO-negative and positively selected for CCR7. The material sequenced was naive CD8+ T cells sorted from blood. These receptors came from a woman aged 30 to 39 in good health.

This chain connects TRBV28 to TRBJ2-7; 11 positions match TRBD2. The CDR3 totals 19 residues. Germline CDR1 MDHEN, CDR2 SYDVKM. V shed 5 bases, J shed 0 bases, and the junction held 15 bases outside the gene matches. This CDR3 reads CASSPIAGGPAYGSYEQYF. The CDR3 DNA is TGTGCCAGCAGTCCTATAGCGGGAGGGCCGGCGTATGGCTCCTACGAGCAGTACTTC.

This clone appeared a few times. The J gene is TRBJ1-1, the V gene TRBV19; D remains unclear. V was trimmed by 4 bases and J by 1 base, leaving 7 bases between them. Per the germline V gene, CDR1 is LNHDA and CDR2 is SQIVND (reference sequence). The length of the CDR3 is 13 residues. CDR3 protein: CASSTDGNTEAFF. The CDR3 bases are TGTGCCAGTAGTACGGACGGGAACACTGAAGCTTTCTTT.

The chain links TRBV6-6 to TRBJ2-2; maybe TRBD2 (6 bases). Deletions cut 4 bases from V and 7 bases from J, with 13 bases between. The germline CDR1 and CDR2 sequences are MNHNY and SVGAGI (reference sequence). The CDR3 totals 14 residues. This CDR3 is CASSSGGAGGELFF. The CDR3 DNA follows: TGTGCCAGCAGTTCCGGCGGGGCGGGCGGGGAGCTGTTTTTT.

The chain uses TRBV4-1 and TRBJ2-7; no clear D gene. The CDR3 covers 15 residues. Germline-derived CDR1 and CDR2 are MGHRA and YSYEKL. The germline V and J ends were trimmed by 0 bases and 1 base, with 10 bases remaining between them. The CDR3 DNA sequence: TGCGCCAGCAGCCAAGAGTCTGGCCTTTCCTACGAGCAGTACTTC. This sequence encodes CASSQESGLSYEQYF.

The DNA of the CDR3 is TGTGCCAGCAGCCGGAGGGGCACCGTCTACGAGCAGTACTTC. This sequence encodes CASSRRGTVYEQYF. V gene TRBV27 combines with J gene TRBJ2-7; possible D gene TRBD2, 6 bases. Trimming took off 6 bases at V and 3 bases at J, with 15 bases between the two ends. Germline V gene data show CDR1 as MNHEY and CDR2 as SMNVEV (reference sequence). CDR3 length: 14 amino acids.

V is TRBV4-1 and J is TRBJ1-2; weak D call: TRBD1 (5 bases). This CDR3 spans 16 amino acids. Germline CDR1 is MGHRA and CDR2 is YSYEKL. Trimming shortened V by 0 bases and J by 8 bases, and 19 bases separated the two germline ends. DNA for the CDR3: TGCGCCAGCAGCCAAGATGGGCGTACCAGGGCATACGGCTACACCTTC. It specifies CASSQDGRTRAYGYTF.

The J gene is TRBJ1-4, the V gene TRBV21-1; the table's D call of TRBD1 was not tested on the DNA. TRBV21-1 is designated a pseudogene. The CDR3 covers 13 residues. This CDR3 is CASSKQGGEKLFF. CDR3 nucleotide sequence: TGTGCCAGCAGCAAACAAGGGGGTGAAAAACTGTTTTTT.

The chain recombines TRBV2 with TRBJ2-7; 9 bases are a match to TRBD1. CDR3 size: 15 residues. V dropped 2 bases and J dropped 3; count of bases not matched to a gene: 5. CDR1 and CDR2 from the germline V gene are SNHLY and FYNNEI. CDR3 in amino acids: CASSEPTGGLYEQYF. As DNA, the CDR3 is TGTGCCAGCAGTGAACCGACAGGGGGACTCTACGAGCAGTACTTC.

This rearrangement joins TRBV10-2 to TRBJ2-2, with D possibly TRBD2 on 6 matching bases. This CDR3 has 16 residues. In germline, CDR1 is WSHSY, CDR2 SAAADI. V lost 6 bases, J lost 4 bases, and 18 bases lay in between. CDR3 amino acids: CASRAGRGFVTGELFF. CDR3 nucleotides: TGCGCCAGCAGGGCGGGACGAGGGTTTGTCACCGGGGAGCTGTTTTTT.

The rearrangement uses TRBV2 and TRBJ2-3; the D gene is possibly TRBD2 (5 bases). This CDR3 is 12 amino acids long. CDR1 is SNHLY and CDR2 is FYNNEI in the germline V gene. Trimming removed 2 bases from V and 5 bases from J, with 5 bases in between. As DNA, the CDR3 is TGTGCCAGCAGTGAACGGGGAGATACGCAGTATTTT. Translation: CASSERGDTQYF.

This chain links TRBV13 with TRBJ2-3; 11 nucleotides align to TRBD2. Germline assignment: CDR1 PRHDT and CDR2 FYEKMQ (reference sequence). The CDR3 has 16 residues. The junction had 8 bases not matched to a gene; V was cut back by 5 bases and J by 4 bases. The CDR3 DNA is TGTGCCAGCAGCCAAAGTACTAGCGGGAGACCAGATACGCAGTATTTT. Its protein is CASSQSTSGRPDTQYF.

The rearrangement joins TRBV9 to TRBJ2-3; D gene ambiguous. Germline lookup yields CDR1 SGDLS and CDR2 YYNGEE. The V end was cut by 5 bases, the J end by 7 bases, with 8 bases between. The CDR3 loop spans 11 amino acids. DNA for the CDR3: TGTGCCAGCAGTGACGGTTATACGCAGTATTTT. Amino acid sequence: CASSDGYTQYF. The full variable domain, completed using reference TRBV9 and TRBJ2-3, is DSGVTQTPKHLITATGQRVTLRCSPRSGDLSVYWYQQSLDQGLQFLIQYYNGEERAKGNILERFSAQQFPDLHSELNLSSLELGDSALYFCASSDGYTQYFGPGTRLTVL.